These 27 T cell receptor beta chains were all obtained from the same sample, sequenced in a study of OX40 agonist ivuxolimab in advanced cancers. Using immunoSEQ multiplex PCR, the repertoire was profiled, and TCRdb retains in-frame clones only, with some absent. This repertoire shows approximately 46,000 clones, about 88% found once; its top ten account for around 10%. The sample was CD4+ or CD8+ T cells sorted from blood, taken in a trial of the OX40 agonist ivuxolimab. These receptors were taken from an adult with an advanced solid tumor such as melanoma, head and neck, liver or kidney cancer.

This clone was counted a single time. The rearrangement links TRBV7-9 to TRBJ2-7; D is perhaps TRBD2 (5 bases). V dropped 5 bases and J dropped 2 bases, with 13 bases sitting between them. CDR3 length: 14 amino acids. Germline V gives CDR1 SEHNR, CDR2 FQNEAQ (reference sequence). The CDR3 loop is CASSLRTRPYEQYF. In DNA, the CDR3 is TGTGCCAGCAGCCTCAGGACTCGACCCTACGAGCAGTACTTC.

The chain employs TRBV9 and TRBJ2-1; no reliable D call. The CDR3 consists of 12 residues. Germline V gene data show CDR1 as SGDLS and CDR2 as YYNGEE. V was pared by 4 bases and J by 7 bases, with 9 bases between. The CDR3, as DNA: TGTGCCAGCAGCCGGGCTAAAAATGAGCAGTTCTTC. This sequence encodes CASSRAKNEQFF.

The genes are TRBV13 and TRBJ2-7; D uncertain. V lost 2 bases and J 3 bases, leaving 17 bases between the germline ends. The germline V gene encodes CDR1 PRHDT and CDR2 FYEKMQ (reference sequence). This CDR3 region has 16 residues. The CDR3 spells CASSLFEDKIVYEQYF. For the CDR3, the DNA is TGTGCCAGCAGCTTATTTGAAGATAAAATAGTCTACGAGCAGTACTTC.

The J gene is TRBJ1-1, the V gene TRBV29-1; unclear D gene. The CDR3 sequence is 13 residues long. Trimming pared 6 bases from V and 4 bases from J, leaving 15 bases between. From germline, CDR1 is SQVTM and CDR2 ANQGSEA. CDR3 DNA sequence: TGCAGCGTCGAGTCGCAGGTGGCCACTGAAGCTTTCTTT. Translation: CSVESQVATEAFF.

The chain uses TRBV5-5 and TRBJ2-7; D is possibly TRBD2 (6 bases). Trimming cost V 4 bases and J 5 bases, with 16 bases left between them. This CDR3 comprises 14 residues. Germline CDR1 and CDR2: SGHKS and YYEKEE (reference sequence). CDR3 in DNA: TGTGCCAGCAGCCAGGGACTTGGCGGGGACGAGCAGTACTTC. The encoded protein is CASSQGLGGDEQYF.

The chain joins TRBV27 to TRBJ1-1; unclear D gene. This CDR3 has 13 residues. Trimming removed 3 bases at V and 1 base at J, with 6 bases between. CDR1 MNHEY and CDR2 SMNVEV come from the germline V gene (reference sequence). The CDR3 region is CASSLGGNTEAFF. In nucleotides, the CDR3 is TGTGCCAGCAGTTTGGGAGGGAACACTGAAGCTTTCTTT.

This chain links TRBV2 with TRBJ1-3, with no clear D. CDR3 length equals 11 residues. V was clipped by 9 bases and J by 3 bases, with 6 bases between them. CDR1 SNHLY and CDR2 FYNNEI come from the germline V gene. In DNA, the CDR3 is TGTGCCAGTCACTTTGGAAACACCATATATTTT. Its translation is CASHFGNTIYF. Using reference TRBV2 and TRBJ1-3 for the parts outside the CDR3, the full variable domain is EPEVTQTPSHQVTQMGQEVILRCVPISNHLYFYWYRQILGQKVEFLVSFYNNEISEKSEIFDDQFSVERPDGSNFTLKIRSTKLEDSAMYFCASHFGNTIYFGEGSWLTVV.

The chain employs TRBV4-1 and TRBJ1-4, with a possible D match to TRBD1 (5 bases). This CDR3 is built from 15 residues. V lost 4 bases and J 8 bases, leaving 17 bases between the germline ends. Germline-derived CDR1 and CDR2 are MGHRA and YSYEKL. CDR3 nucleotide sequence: TGCGCCAGCAGCCCACCCGGAGGGGCTCAGGAAAAACTGTTTTTT. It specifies CASSPPGGAQEKLFF.

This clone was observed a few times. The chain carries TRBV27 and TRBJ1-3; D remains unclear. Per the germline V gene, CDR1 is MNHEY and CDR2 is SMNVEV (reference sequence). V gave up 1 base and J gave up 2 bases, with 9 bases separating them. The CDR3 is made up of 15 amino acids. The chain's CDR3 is CASSLFGYPGNTIYF. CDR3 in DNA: TGTGCCAGCAGTTTATTTGGGTACCCTGGAAACACCATATATTTT.

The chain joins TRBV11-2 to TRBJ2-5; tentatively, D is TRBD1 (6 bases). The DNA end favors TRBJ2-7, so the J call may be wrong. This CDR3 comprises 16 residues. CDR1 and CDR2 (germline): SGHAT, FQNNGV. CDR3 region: CASSKNDRNPSYEQYF. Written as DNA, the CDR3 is TGTGCCAGCAGCAAAAACGACAGGAACCCCTCCTACGAGCAGTACTTC.

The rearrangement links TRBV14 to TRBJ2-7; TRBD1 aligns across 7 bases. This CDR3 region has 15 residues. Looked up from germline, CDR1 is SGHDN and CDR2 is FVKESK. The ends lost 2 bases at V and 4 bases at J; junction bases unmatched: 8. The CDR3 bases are TGTGCCAGCAGCCAACGGTCGACAGGGCGGTACGAGCAGTACTTC. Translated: CASSQRSTGRYEQYF. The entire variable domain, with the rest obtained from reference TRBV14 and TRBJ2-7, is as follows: EAGVTQFPSHSVIEKGQTVTLRCDPISGHDNLYWYRRVMGKEIKFLLHFVKESKQDESGMPNNRFLAERTGGTYSTLKVQPAELEDSGVYFCASSQRSTGRYEQYFGPGTRLTVT.

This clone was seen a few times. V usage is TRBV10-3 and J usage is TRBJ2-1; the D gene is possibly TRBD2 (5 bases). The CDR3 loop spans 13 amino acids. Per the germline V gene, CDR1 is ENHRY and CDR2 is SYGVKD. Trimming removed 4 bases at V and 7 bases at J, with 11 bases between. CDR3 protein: CAISVSGNNEQFF. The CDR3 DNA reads TGTGCCATCAGTGTTTCCGGGAATAATGAGCAGTTCTTC.

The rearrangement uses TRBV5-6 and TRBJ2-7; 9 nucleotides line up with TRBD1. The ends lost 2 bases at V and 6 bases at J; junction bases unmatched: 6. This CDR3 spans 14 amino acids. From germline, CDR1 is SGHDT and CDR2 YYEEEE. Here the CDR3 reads CASSLGTGFIEQYF. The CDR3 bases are TGTGCCAGCAGCTTAGGGACAGGGTTTATCGAGCAGTACTTC.

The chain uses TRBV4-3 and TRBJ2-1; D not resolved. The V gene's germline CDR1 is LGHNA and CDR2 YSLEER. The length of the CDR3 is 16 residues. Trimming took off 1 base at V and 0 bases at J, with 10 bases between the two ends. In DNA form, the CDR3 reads TGCGCCAGCAGCCAAGCGACTTTAAGCTCCTACAATGAGCAGTTCTTC. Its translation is CASSQATLSSYNEQFF.

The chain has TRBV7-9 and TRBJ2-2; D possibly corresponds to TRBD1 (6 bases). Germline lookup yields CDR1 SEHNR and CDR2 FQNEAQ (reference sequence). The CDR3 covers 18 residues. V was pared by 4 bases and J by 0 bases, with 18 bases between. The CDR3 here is CASSSGKQGNSNTGELFF. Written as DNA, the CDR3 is TGTGCCAGCAGCTCAGGGAAGCAGGGGAACTCGAACACCGGGGAGCTGTTTTTT.

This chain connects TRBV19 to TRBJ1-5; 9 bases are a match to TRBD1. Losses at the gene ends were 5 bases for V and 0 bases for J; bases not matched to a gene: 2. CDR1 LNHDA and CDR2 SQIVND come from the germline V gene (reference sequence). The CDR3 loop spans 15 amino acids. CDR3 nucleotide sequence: TGTGCCAGTAGTGGGACAGGGTATAGCAATCAGCCCCAGCATTTT. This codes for CASSGTGYSNQPQHF.

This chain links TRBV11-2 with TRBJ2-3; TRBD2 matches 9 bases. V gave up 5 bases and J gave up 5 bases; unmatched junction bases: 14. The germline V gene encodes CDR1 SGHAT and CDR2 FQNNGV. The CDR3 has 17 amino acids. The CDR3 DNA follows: TGTGCCAGCAGCACCCAGGAAGCGGGGGGCGCGAGAGATACGCAGTATTTT. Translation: CASSTQEAGGARDTQYF.

This chain's CDR3 is CASSNPGQGFGYTF. CDR3 DNA: TGTGCCAGCAGTAACCCCGGACAGGGCTTTGGCTACACCTTC. The chain has TRBV6-5 and TRBJ1-2; 8 bases agree with TRBD1. This CDR3 comprises 14 residues. After removal of 5 bases from V and 7 bases from J, the junction contained 9 bases not matched to a gene. Germline V lookup: CDR1 MNHEY, CDR2 SVGAGI.

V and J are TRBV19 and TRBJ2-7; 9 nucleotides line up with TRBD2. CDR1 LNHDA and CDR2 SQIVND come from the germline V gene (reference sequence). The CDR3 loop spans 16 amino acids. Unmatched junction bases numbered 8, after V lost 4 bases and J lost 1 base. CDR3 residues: CASSRASGDDSYEQYF. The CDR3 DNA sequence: TGTGCCAGTAGTAGGGCTAGCGGGGACGATTCCTACGAGCAGTACTTC. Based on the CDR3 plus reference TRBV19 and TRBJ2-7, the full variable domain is DGGITQSPKYLFRKEGQNVTLSCEQNLNHDAMYWYRQDPGQGLRLIYYSQIVNDFQKGDIAEGYSVSREKKESFPLTVTSAQKNPTAFYLCASSRASGDDSYEQYFGPGTRLTVT.

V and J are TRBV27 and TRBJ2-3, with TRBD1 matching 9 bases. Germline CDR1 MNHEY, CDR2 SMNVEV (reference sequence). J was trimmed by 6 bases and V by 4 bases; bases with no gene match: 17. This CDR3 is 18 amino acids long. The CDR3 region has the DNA TGTGCCAGCAGTTCATTCCCCTTACAGGGGGCCTTCGGGGATACGCAGTATTTT. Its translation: CASSSFPLQGAFGDTQYF.

CDR3 sequence: CATSRDRRNEQYF. CDR3 DNA: TGTGCCACCAGCAGGGACAGGAGGAACGAGCAGTACTTC. The chain links TRBV15 to TRBJ2-7; 7 bases fit TRBD1. The CDR3 is 13 residues long. J was trimmed by 5 bases and V by 3 bases; bases with no gene match: 4. CDR1 is LNHNV, CDR2 YYDKDF, per germline (reference sequence).

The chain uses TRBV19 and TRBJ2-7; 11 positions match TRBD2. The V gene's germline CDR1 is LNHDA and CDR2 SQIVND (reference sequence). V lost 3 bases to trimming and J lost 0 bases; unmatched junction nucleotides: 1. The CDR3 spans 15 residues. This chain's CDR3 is CASSIGTSGSYEQYF. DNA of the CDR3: TGTGCCAGTAGTATTGGGACTAGCGGCTCCTACGAGCAGTACTTC.

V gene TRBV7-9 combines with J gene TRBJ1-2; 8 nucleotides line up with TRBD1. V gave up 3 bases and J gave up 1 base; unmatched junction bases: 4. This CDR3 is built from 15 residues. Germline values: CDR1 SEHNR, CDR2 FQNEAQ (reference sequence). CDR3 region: CASSFTGGINYGYTF. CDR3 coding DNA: TGTGCCAGCAGCTTCACAGGGGGGATTAACTATGGCTACACCTTC.

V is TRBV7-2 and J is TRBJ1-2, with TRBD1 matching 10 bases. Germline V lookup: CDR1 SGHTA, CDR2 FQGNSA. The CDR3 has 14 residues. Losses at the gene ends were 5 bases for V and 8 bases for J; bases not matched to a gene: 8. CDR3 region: CASSGDRGPGGYTF. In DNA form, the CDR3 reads TGTGCCAGCAGCGGGGACAGGGGCCCGGGGGGCTACACCTTC.

The CDR3 loop reads CASSLVLGNEQYF. CDR3 DNA sequence: TGTGCCAGCAGCTTAGTTTTGGGGAATGAGCAGTACTTC. The gene calls are TRBV7-9 and TRBJ2-7; no reliable D call. V was clipped by 1 base and J by 7 bases, with 11 bases between them. Germline CDR1 is SEHNR and CDR2 is FQNEAQ (reference sequence). This CDR3 has 13 amino acids.

The CDR3 coding sequence is TGTGCCTCGGACAGGGGGTCGTTTCGGCTCACTGAAGCTTTCTTT. Its protein is CASDRGSFRLTEAFF. V and J are TRBV30 and TRBJ1-1; 10 nucleotides agree with TRBD1. This CDR3 contains 15 residues. Germline trimming cut 7 bases from V and 4 bases from J; bases unmatched to any gene: 12. Germline V gene data show CDR1 as GTSNPN and CDR2 as SVGIG (reference sequence).

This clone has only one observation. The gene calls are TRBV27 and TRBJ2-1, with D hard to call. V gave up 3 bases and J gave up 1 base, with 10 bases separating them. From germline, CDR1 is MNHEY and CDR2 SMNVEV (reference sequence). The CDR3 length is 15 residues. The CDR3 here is CASSFRVVSYNEQFF. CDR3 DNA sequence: TGTGCCAGCAGTTTTAGAGTGGTGTCCTACAATGAGCAGTTCTTC.